This T cell receptor beta chain was observed in a study of T cells after yellow fever vaccination. Whole-study results and caveats: Boosting was followed by the reappearance of most primary-vaccination clones (around 95% CD4, around 86% CD8). It was a weaker secondary response, yet one that peaked faster, at day 5 versus 15. A small share of clonotypes appeared in both CD4 and CD8 compartments. Researchers cautioned that FACS-sorted repertoires could harbor abundant clonotypes contaminating from the bulk population.

From the 5' RACE reads, TCRdb called clonotypes with MiXCR, one entry per CDR3 protein. Of 350,000 to 450,000 distinct CDR3 sequences listed, roughly 20% were seen once; the top ten hold 18%. Comments on this clonotype: The antigen is not known.

Trimming stripped 3 bases from V and 0 bases from J, with 8 bases between. CDR3 length equals 14 residues. Germline V gives CDR1 SNHLY, CDR2 FYNNEI. This sequence joins TRBV2 and TRBJ1-2; D gene unclear. This TCR derives from a man in his late teens or twenties who received the YFV17D yellow fever vaccine. This specimen consisted of PBMCs, obtained before the yellow fever booster vaccination. The CDR3 DNA follows: TGTGCCAGCAGTGAGGGCAGAACTAACTATGGCTACACCTTC. It is translated as CASSEGRTNYGYTF.